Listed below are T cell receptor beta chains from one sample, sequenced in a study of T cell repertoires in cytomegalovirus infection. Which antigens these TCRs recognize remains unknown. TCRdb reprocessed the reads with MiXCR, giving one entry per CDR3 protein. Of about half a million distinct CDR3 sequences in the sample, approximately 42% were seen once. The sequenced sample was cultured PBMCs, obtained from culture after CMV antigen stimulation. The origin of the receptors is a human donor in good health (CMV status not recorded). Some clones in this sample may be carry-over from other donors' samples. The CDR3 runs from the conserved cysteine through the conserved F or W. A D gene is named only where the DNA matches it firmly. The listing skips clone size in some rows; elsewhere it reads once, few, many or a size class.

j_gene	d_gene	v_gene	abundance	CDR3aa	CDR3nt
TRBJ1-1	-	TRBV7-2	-	CASSPQGMDTEAFF	TGTGCCAGCAGCCCTCAGGGTATGGACACTGAAGCTTTCTTT
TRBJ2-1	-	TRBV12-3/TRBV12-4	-	CASSDEGGPLLNFYNEQFF	TGTGCCAGCAGTGATGAGGGGGGCCCTCTACTTAACTTCTACAATGAGCAGTTCTTC
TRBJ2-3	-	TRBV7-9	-	CASNKAGAPLTDTQYF	TGTGCCAGCAACAAGGCCGGGGCCCCACTGACAGATACGCAGTATTTT
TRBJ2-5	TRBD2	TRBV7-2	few	CASSPSAGVRSQYF	TGTGCCAGCAGCCCCTCCGCGGGGGTGCGGAGCCAGTACTTC
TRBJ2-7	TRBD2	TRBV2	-	CASSESGAIYDEQYF	TGTGCCAGCAGTGAAAGCGGGGCGATATACGACGAGCAGTACTTC
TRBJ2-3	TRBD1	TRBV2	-	CASRTGEADTQYF	TGTGCCAGCAGGACAGGGGAGGCAGATACGCAGTATTTT
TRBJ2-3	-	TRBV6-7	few	CASLMGGDTQYF	TGTGCCAGTTTAATGGGGGGAGATACGCAGTATTTT
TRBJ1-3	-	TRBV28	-	CASSLGGWGSGNTIYF	TGTGCCAGCAGTTTAGGGGGTTGGGGCTCTGGAAACACCATATATTTT
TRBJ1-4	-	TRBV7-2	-	CASSLVSGEKLFF	TGTGCCAGCAGCTTAGTCTCGGGGGAAAAACTGTTTTTT
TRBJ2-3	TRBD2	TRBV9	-	CASSVTGGDADTQYF	TGTGCCAGCAGCGTCACGGGGGGGGACGCAGATACGCAGTATTTT
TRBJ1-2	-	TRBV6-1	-	CASSQNYGYTF	TGTGCCAGCAGTCAGAACTATGGCTACACCTTC
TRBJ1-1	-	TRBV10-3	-	CAISAGGGGEAFF	TGTGCCATCAGTGCCGGAGGGGGGGGTGAAGCTTTCTTT
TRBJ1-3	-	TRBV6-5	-	CASSQNFVSSGNTIYF	TGTGCCAGCAGCCAGAATTTCGTAAGCTCTGGAAACACCATATATTTC
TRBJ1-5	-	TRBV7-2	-	CASSLGGGGAEQPQHF	TGTGCCAGCAGCTTAGGGGGGGGGGGGGCTGAGCAGCCCCAGCATTTT
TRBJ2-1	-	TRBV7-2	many	CASTYSTRDSYNEQFF	TGTGCCAGCACCTATTCGACCCGAGACTCCTACAATGAGCAGTTCTTC
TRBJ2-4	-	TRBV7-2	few	CASSFGQAKNIQYF	TGTGCCAGCAGCTTTGGACAAGCCAAAAACATTCAGTACTTC
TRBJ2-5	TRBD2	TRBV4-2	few	CASSQWTSGGGETQYF	TGTGCCAGCAGCCAATGGACTAGCGGGGGTGGGGAGACCCAGTACTTC
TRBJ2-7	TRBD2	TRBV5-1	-	CASSLWTSGGEQYF	TGCGCCAGCAGCCTCTGGACTAGCGGCGGCGAGCAGTACTTC
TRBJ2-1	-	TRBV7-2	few	CASSLNPPPSTPYNEQFF	TGTGCCAGCAGCTTAAACCCCCCCCCTAGCACGCCCTACAATGAGCAGTTCTTC
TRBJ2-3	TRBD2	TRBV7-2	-	CASKFRGAGGPHTQYF	TGTGCCAGCAAATTCAGGGGGGCGGGAGGGCCGCATACGCAGTATTTT
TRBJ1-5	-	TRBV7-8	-	CASSLGVGPQPQHF	TGTGCCAGCAGCCTGGGGGTGGGGCCTCAGCCCCAGCATTTT
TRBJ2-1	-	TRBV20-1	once	CSAKGGAEYNEQFF	TGCAGTGCTAAGGGGGGGGCGGAGTACAATGAGCAGTTCTTC